The clone carrying this TCR beta chain was observed a handful of times. No antigen is known for it. This sample stems from a study of cytomegalovirus exposure and HLA in healthy donors. Study findings and constraints: Altogether, more than 150 TCR beta chains were recorded as cytomegalovirus-associated. Among the most significant clusters, several appeared linked to common viral pathogens in a later analysis.

Germline CDR1 MGHRA, CDR2 YSYEKL. The CDR3 loop spans 15 amino acids. V was trimmed by 1 base and J by 4 bases, leaving 13 bases between them. A multiplex PCR was run with 60 Vbeta primers and 13 Jbeta primers. The repertoire was sequenced with immunoSEQ multiplex PCR; TCRdb's copy has only in-frame clones and lacks some. The table includes 150,000 to 200,000 clones, less than 80% detected once. The TCR comes from a woman between 40 and 50 years old in good health and CMV-seronegative. This rearrangement joins TRBV4-1 to TRBJ1-2; weak D call: TRBD1 (5 bases). The sample taken for sequencing was PBMCs. The CDR3 nucleotides are TGCGCCAGCAGCCAAGTGGCAGGGCCTCGCTATGGCTACACCTTC. This translates into CASSQVAGPRYGYTF.